This TCR beta chain was recorded in a study of cytomegalovirus exposure and HLA in healthy donors. Study-level points and caveats: Later analysis showed TCR association rates varying by HLA locus, highest for DRB1 and lowest for HLA-C. The classifier, whose performance was assessed in both the original and validation cohorts, reportedly diagnosed cytomegalovirus status with high specificity and sensitivity. TCR beta V segments were, for the most part, productive about 87% or about 30% of the time in an earlier analysis. Analyses of presence/absence relied on an assumption of roughly uniform sequencing depth across donors.

V lost 4 bases and J 2 bases, leaving 14 bases between the germline ends. The V gene's germline CDR1 is KGHSH and CDR2 LQKENI. The CDR3 extends over 15 amino acids. Both 60 Vbeta primers and 13 Jbeta primers went into the PCR. Profiled with immunoSEQ multiplex PCR; TCRdb holds only in-frame clones, not every one. The sample gives under 200,000 clones, roughly four fifths of which show up once; roughly 10% is in the top ten. Comment on this clone: The antigen is unknown.

The sequence was collected from a man aged 45-65 years in good health and CMV-seropositive. The chain is built from TRBV18 and TRBJ1-1, with D perhaps matching TRBD1 (5 bases). The sequencing input was PBMCs. The CDR3 here is CASSRIRDSNTEAFF. As DNA, the CDR3 is TGTGCCAGCTCACGTATCCGCGACAGCAACACTGAAGCTTTCTTT.